The 18 T cell receptor beta chains given below trace back to one sample, sequenced in a study of CD8 T cells in ankylosing spondylitis. TCRdb redid the calling of the 5' RACE reads with MiXCR, one entry per CDR3 protein. The repertoire has around 300,000 distinct CDR3 sequences, around a tenth of them found once; the top ten carry about 10%. Source material: blood, either unsorted or a sorted T cell fraction (not recorded which). These receptors came from a female donor with ankylosing spondylitis or in good health (not recorded which).

The table lists this clonotype with a few counts. The V and J genes are TRBV14 and TRBJ2-1, with TRBD2 matching over 11 bases. CDR1 and CDR2 from the germline V gene are SGHDN and FVKESK. Trimming at V came to 4 bases and at J to 9 bases, leaving 8 bases not matched to a gene. The CDR3 is made up of 15 amino acids. The CDR3 DNA is TGTGCCAGCAGCCCCTACCAACTAGCGGGAGTTGAGCAGTTCTTC. Its translation: CASSPYQLAGVEQFF.

The table lists this clonotype with many counts. V usage is TRBV6-1 and J usage is TRBJ1-5, with TRBD1 matching 7 bases. The CDR3 contains 14 residues. The germline V gene encodes CDR1 MNHNS and CDR2 SASEGT. Trimming removed 7 bases from V and 5 bases from J; junction bases left unmatched: 8. CDR3: CASKPQGEYQPQHF. The CDR3 nucleotides are TGTGCCAGCAAACCTCAGGGGGAATATCAGCCCCAGCATTTT.

This clonotype has more than one count but fewer than ten. This chain links TRBV20-1 with TRBJ2-3, with 15 nucleotides matching TRBD2. This CDR3 contains 17 residues. J gave up 3 bases and V 8 bases, and 12 bases lay outside the gene matches. Germline lookup yields CDR1 DFQATT and CDR2 SNEGSKA (reference sequence). The CDR3 nucleotides are TGCAGTCTTTGGGGACTAGCGGGAGGCAGGAGTACAGATACGCAGTATTTT. Its protein product is CSLWGLAGGRSTDTQYF.

The chain couples TRBV7-7 to TRBJ1-1; no clear D gene. CDR3 size: 13 residues. V was shortened by 5 bases and J by 1 base, with 8 bases between the two germline ends. The germline V gene encodes CDR1 SSHAT and CDR2 FNYEAQ (reference sequence). The CDR3 protein is CASSRAPNTEAFF. DNA for the CDR3: TGTGCCAGCAGCCGTGCCCCGAACACTGAAGCTTTCTTT.

This clonotype came up once. Since a much larger clone is just one base distant, this may be a read error. The chain couples TRBV7-2 to TRBJ1-1; D ambiguous. The CDR3 has 16 residues. Germline V lookup: CDR1 SGHTA, CDR2 FQGNSA. CDR3 nucleotide sequence: TGTGCCAGCAGCTTAGCTTCGGGGAGGGTGAACACTCAAGCTTTCTTT. Its protein is CASSLASGRVNTQAFF.

This clonotype appeared many times. The chain combines TRBV15 with TRBJ1-2; D unclear. CDR1 is LNHNV, CDR2 YYDKDF, per germline (reference sequence). V was trimmed by 1 base and J by 0 bases, leaving 15 bases between them. The CDR3 is made up of 17 amino acids. CDR3 protein: CATSRVYETATNYGYTF. The CDR3 nucleotides are TGTGCCACCAGCAGAGTCTACGAAACTGCAACTAACTATGGCTACACCTTC.

In regard to this clonotype: This may be a read error: a much more frequent sequence differs by one nucleotide. This chain connects TRBV12-3 or TRBV12-4 to TRBJ2-7, with D uncertain. Trimming removed 6 bases at V and 2 bases at J, with 5 bases between. The CDR3 has 11 residues. The CDR3 coding sequence is TGTGCCAGCAGATGTACCTACGAGCAGTACTTC. Amino acids: CASRCTYEQYF.

This clonotype was seen at least ten times. This chain joins TRBV15 and TRBJ1-4; D not certain. Germline CDR1 LNHNV, CDR2 YYDKDF (reference sequence). The CDR3 spans 12 residues. Deletions cut 0 bases from V and 10 bases from J, with 6 bases between. The CDR3 DNA reads TGTGCCACCAGCAGAGATAACGGAAAACTGTTTTTT. Translated, it gives CATSRDNGKLFF.

In this sample, this clonotype turned up many times. The V gene is TRBV5-1, the J gene TRBJ2-7; the D gene is possibly TRBD1 (5 bases). Germline CDR1 SGHRS, CDR2 YFSETQ. The CDR3 sequence is 15 residues long. V was trimmed by 5 bases and J by 1 base, leaving 16 bases between them. The CDR3 sequence: CASSPISGKSYEQYF. The CDR3 coding sequence is TGCGCCAGCAGTCCTATTTCAGGGAAATCCTACGAGCAGTACTTC. The whole variable domain, filled in from reference TRBV5-1 and TRBJ2-7, reads KAGVTQTPRYLIKTRGQQVTLSCSPISGHRSVSWYQQTPGQGLQFLFEYFSETQRNKGNFPGRFSGRQFSNSRSEMNVSTLELGDSALYLCASSPISGKSYEQYFGPGTRLTVT.

The chain uses TRBV6-6 and TRBJ2-3; D gene unclear. Between the trimmed V and J ends, which lost 2 bases and 5 bases, there was a span of 5 bases. CDR3 size: 12 residues. In germline, CDR1 is MNHNY, CDR2 SVGAGI (reference sequence). For the CDR3, the DNA is TGTGCCAGCAGTTACGACCAAGATACGCAGTATTTT. Translated: CASSYDQDTQYF.

This clonotype appeared a few times. V gene TRBV5-1 combines with J gene TRBJ1-1; weak D call: TRBD1 (5 bases). This CDR3 spans 14 amino acids. Germline-derived CDR1 and CDR2 are SGHRS and YFSETQ. Trimming pared 4 bases from V and 3 bases from J, leaving 13 bases between. CDR3 residues: CASSLGTGDTEAFF. The CDR3 DNA reads as TGCGCCAGCAGCCTAGGGACCGGGGACACTGAAGCTTTCTTT. The full variable domain, in which reference TRBV5-1 and TRBJ1-1 provide the parts outside the CDR3, is KAGVTQTPRYLIKTRGQQVTLSCSPISGHRSVSWYQQTPGQGLQFLFEYFSETQRNKGNFPGRFSGRQFSNSRSEMNVSTLELGDSALYLCASSLGTGDTEAFFGQGTRLTVV.

This clonotype was counted a few times. The rearrangement links TRBV20-1 to TRBJ2-5; TRBD2 matches 10 bases. CDR1 is DFQATT, CDR2 SNEGSKA, per germline (reference sequence). The CDR3 runs to 15 residues. The V gene end was trimmed by 1 base and the J gene end by 1 base; junction bases not matched to a gene: 3. CDR3 protein: CSARALAGAQETQYF. In DNA, the CDR3 is TGCAGTGCTAGAGCCCTAGCGGGGGCCCAAGAGACCCAGTACTTC.

This clonotype was observed many times. The chain couples TRBV6-5 to TRBJ1-4; maybe TRBD1 (5 bases). CDR1 is MNHEY and CDR2 is SVGAGI in the germline V gene. Trimming took off 0 bases at V and 8 bases at J, with 10 bases between the two ends. CDR3 length: 14 amino acids. The CDR3 DNA is TGTGCCAGCAGTTACTCTAACTGGGGGGAAAAACTGTTTTTT. Encoded protein: CASSYSNWGEKLFF.

This clonotype was seen ten or more times. For the CDR3, the DNA is TGTGCCAGCAGTTTAGTATCAGGTTACAACTATGGCTACACCTTC. Translated: CASSLVSGYNYGYTF. The V call is TRBV12-3 or TRBV12-4, the J call TRBJ1-2; D gene ambiguous. There are 15 residues in the CDR3. Between the trimmed V and J ends, which lost 1 base and 2 bases, there was a span of 11 bases.

This clonotype has at least ten counts. The chain carries TRBV5-5 and TRBJ2-1, with D perhaps assigned TRBD1 or TRBD2 (5 bases each). This CDR3 has 15 residues. The V end lost 0 bases, the J end lost 9 bases, and 16 bases lay between the germline ends. Germline lookup yields CDR1 SGHKS and CDR2 YYEKEE (reference sequence). The CDR3, as DNA: TGTGCCAGCAGCTTGGGAGGGGTACAATGGGGTGAGCAGTTCTTC. As protein: CASSLGGVQWGEQFF. The whole variable domain, remainder taken from reference TRBV5-5 and TRBJ2-1, is DAGVTQSPTHLIKTRGQQVTLRCSPISGHKSVSWYQQVLGQGPQFIFQYYEKEERGRGNFPDRFSARQFPNYSSELNVNALLLGDSALYLCASSLGGVQWGEQFFGPGTRLTVL.

This clonotype appeared a few times. The CDR3 sequence: CASSLARETQYF. The CDR3 nucleotides read TGTGCCAGCAGCTTAGCGAGGGAGACCCAGTACTTC. The V gene is TRBV7-2, the J gene TRBJ2-5; D remains ambiguous. Trimming removed 0 bases from V and 5 bases from J, with 4 bases in between. CDR3 size: 12 residues. Germline V gene sequence: CDR1 SGHTA, CDR2 FQGNSA.

This clonotype was seen more than once but under ten times. The V and J genes are TRBV12-3 or TRBV12-4 and TRBJ2-2, with 8 bases fitting TRBD2. CDR3 length: 16 residues. Unmatched junction bases numbered 7, after V lost 6 bases and J lost 1 base. CDR3 sequence (DNA): TGTGCCAGCAGCCCCTCTGCGGGAGGGAACACCGGGGAGCTGTTTTTT. This translates into CASSPSAGGNTGELFF.

The V and J genes are TRBV7-9 and TRBJ2-7; maybe TRBD2 (6 bases). Per the germline V gene, CDR1 is SEHNR and CDR2 is FQNEAQ (reference sequence). This CDR3 has 12 residues. Trimming removed 4 bases at V and 6 bases at J, with 10 bases between. In nucleotides, the CDR3 is TGTGCCAGCAGCTCCCCGGGGGTCGAGCAGTACTTC. Translating it yields CASSSPGVEQYF.